This section outlines one T cell receptor (beta chain) sequence together with its context. The source of the sample is a study of T cells in Graves' hyperthyroidism and ophthalmopathy. Study-wide context: Prior to any treatment, at the point of initial diagnosis, peripheral blood was collected.

RNA transcripts were the template for amplifying TCR beta CDR3 regions. The HTBI primer set drove a first-round RT-PCR of the TCR CDR3. TCRdb processed the multiplex PCR reads anew with MiXCR; each CDR3 protein has one entry. This sample has 200,000 to 250,000 distinct CDR3 sequences; roughly 18% occur once, and the top ten carry roughly two fifths. The CDR3 is made up of 15 amino acids. Trimming took 4 bases from V and 4 from J, leaving 14 bases between them. CDR1 is SGDLS and CDR2 is YYNGEE in the germline V gene. Sample: blood. The J gene is TRBJ2-2, the V gene TRBV9, with D possibly TRBD2 on 6 matching bases. The sequence derives from a man aged 40-55 years with Graves' hyperthyroidism. The CDR3 coding sequence is TGTGCCAGCAGCTCCAGGGAGGAAGGCACCGGGGAGCTGTTTTTT. The encoded protein is CASSSREEGTGELFF.